A single sample gave rise to the 22 T cell receptor beta chains below, sequenced in a study of shared clonotypes between healthy human individuals. The assay was immunoSEQ multiplex PCR, and TCRdb's table has in-frame clones only and misses some. The sample has about 1.5 million clones; about 98% are singletons. Sequencing input: naive CD4+ T cells sorted from blood. Described subset: CD45RA+ positively selected. All receptors derive from a man aged 25 to 40 in good health.

V and J are TRBV19 and TRBJ1-2, with 7 bases matching TRBD1. V was clipped by 8 bases and J by 8 bases; unmatched bases: 17. Germline assignment: CDR1 LNHDA and CDR2 SQIVND (reference sequence). The CDR3 consists of 15 residues. The CDR3 DNA follows: TGTGCCAGTTCCGGAGGAACAGGGGCTTTTTGGGGCTACACCTTC. As protein: CASSGGTGAFWGYTF.

This clone was seen just once. The rearrangement joins TRBV5-1 to TRBJ2-2; tentatively, D is TRBD1 (6 bases). Trimming removed 5 bases at V and 5 bases at J, with 16 bases between. CDR3 length: 15 residues. Germline assignment: CDR1 SGHRS and CDR2 YFSETQ. CDR3: CASRIGGFRTGELFF. The CDR3 region has the DNA TGCGCCAGCAGAATAGGGGGTTTTAGGACCGGGGAGCTGTTTTTT.

The V gene is TRBV19, the J gene TRBJ1-2; TRBD1 agrees at 7 bases. CDR3 length: 14 residues. The germline gives CDR1 LNHDA, CDR2 SQIVND (reference sequence). After removal of 4 bases from V and 9 bases from J, the junction contained 11 bases not matched to a gene. This CDR3 reads CASSRDSRSVSYTF. CDR3 DNA sequence: TGTGCCAGTAGTAGGGACAGCCGAAGCGTTAGCTACACCTTC.

This clone was seen a single time. The genes are TRBV20-1 and TRBJ2-5; D unresolved. With 2 bases removed from V and 5 bases from J, the gap between germline ends came to 6 bases. The CDR3 is 11 residues long. Germline lookup yields CDR1 DFQATT and CDR2 SNEGSKA (reference sequence). CDR3 sequence (DNA): TGCAGTGCTAGATCGGTGGAGACCCAGTACTTC. Translation gives CSARSVETQYF.

The rearrangement links TRBV25-1 to TRBJ1-1; the match to TRBD1 covers 8 bases. The ends lost 2 bases at V and 0 bases at J; junction bases unmatched: 8. Germline V gene lookup returns CDR1 MGHDK and CDR2 SYGVNS. The CDR3 length is 17 residues. For the CDR3, the DNA is TGTGCCAGCAGTGAAGTCGGCAGGGGGCGCGTGAACACTGAAGCTTTCTTT. As protein: CASSEVGRGRVNTEAFF.

This chain uses TRBV19 with TRBJ2-1; D unclear. Trimming removed 5 bases at V and 5 bases at J, with 4 bases between. CDR1 is LNHDA and CDR2 is SQIVND in the germline V gene (reference sequence). The length of the CDR3 is 11 residues. In nucleotides, the CDR3 is TGTGCCAGTAGTTGGAACAATGAGCAGTTCTTC. Translated, it gives CASSWNNEQFF.

The V call is TRBV10-1, the J call TRBJ2-2; D perhaps matches TRBD2 (6 bases). Deletions cut 3 bases from V and 3 bases from J, with 11 bases between. This CDR3 has 15 residues. Germline CDR1 reads WNHNN; CDR2 reads SYGVQD (reference sequence). DNA of the CDR3: TGCGCCAGCAGTGATGAACTAGCCGACACCGGGGAGCTGTTTTTT. Translating gives CASSDELADTGELFF.

V and J are TRBV15 and TRBJ2-7; TRBD1 aligns across 7 bases. Germline values: CDR1 LNHNV, CDR2 YYDKDF (reference sequence). With V trimmed by 7 bases and J by 3 bases, 9 bases remained unmatched. This CDR3 is 14 amino acids long. This chain's CDR3 is CATTIDRVGYEQYF. CDR3 sequence (DNA): TGTGCCACCACCATCGACAGGGTAGGCTACGAGCAGTACTTC.

A single count supports this clone. The chain combines TRBV25-1 with TRBJ2-3; D gene uncertain. Germline CDR1 reads MGHDK; CDR2 reads SYGVNS. V lost 3 bases, J lost 9 bases, and 4 bases lay in between. CDR3 size: 10 residues. In DNA form, the CDR3 reads TGTGCCAGCAGTGAGAGAACGCAGTATTTT. Protein product: CASSERTQYF. The variable domain in full, completed from reference TRBV25-1 and TRBJ2-3, reads EADIYQTPRYLVIGTGKKITLECSQTMGHDKMYWYQQDPGMELHLIHYSYGVNSTEKGDLSSESTVSRIRTEHFPLTLESARPSHTSQYLCASSERTQYFGPGTRLTVL.

This chain joins TRBV11-2 and TRBJ2-2, with TRBD1 as a possible D gene (5 bases). V dropped 5 bases and J dropped 6 bases, with 13 bases sitting between them. The germline CDR1 and CDR2 sequences are SGHAT and FQNNGV. The CDR3 runs 14 residues. The CDR3 coding sequence is TGTGCCAGCAGCCCTCAGGGATGGGCCGGGGAGCTGTTTTTT. Its translation is CASSPQGWAGELFF.

The DNA for the CDR3 is TGTGCCAGCAGCCAGAACAATGAGCAGTTCTTC. Its translation is CASSQNNEQFF. The chain employs TRBV5-4 and TRBJ2-1; D unclear. The V gene lost 4 bases and the J gene lost 5 bases, with 4 bases spanning the gap. This CDR3 comprises 11 residues. Looked up from germline, CDR1 is SGHNT and CDR2 is YYREEE (reference sequence).

To note about this clone: The sample contains more than one DNA sequence encoding this CDR3. The chain employs TRBV27 and TRBJ2-1, with TRBD2 matching 10 bases. V lost 2 bases, J lost 2 bases, and 0 bases stayed unmatched. The length of the CDR3 is 15 residues. Looked up from germline, CDR1 is MNHEY and CDR2 is SMNVEV (reference sequence). CDR3 loop: CASSLLAGAYNEQFF. CDR3 DNA sequence: TGTGCCAGCAGTTTACTAGCGGGAGCCTACAATGAGCAGTTCTTC.

For this clone: The sample contains more than one DNA sequence encoding this CDR3. The chain has TRBV9 and TRBJ2-3, with no clear D. Germline CDR1 reads SGDLS; CDR2 reads YYNGEE. This CDR3 contains 13 residues. Between the trimmed V and J ends, which lost 1 base and 1 base, there was a span of 4 bases. In DNA form, the CDR3 reads TGTGCCAGCAGCGTATTCGGCACAGATACGCAGTATTTT. This codes for CASSVFGTDTQYF.

The V and J genes are TRBV7-6 and TRBJ2-3, with 7 nucleotides matching TRBD1. The CDR3 consists of 15 residues. Looked up from germline, CDR1 is SGHVS and CDR2 is FNYEAQ. V lost 2 bases and J lost 5; bases outside the gene matches: 7. CDR3 nucleotides: TGTGCCAGCAGCTTACTTAGGGGGCAGGGAGATACGCAGTATTTT. Amino acid sequence: CASSLLRGQGDTQYF.

The gene calls are TRBV18 and TRBJ1-1; D is possibly TRBD1 (6 bases). Germline CDR1 and CDR2: KGHSH and LQKENI. V dropped 2 bases and J dropped 1 base, with 14 bases sitting between them. This CDR3 has 16 amino acids. CDR3: CASSPVTGRRNTEAFF. The CDR3 DNA reads TGTGCCAGCTCACCAGTCACAGGGCGTAGGAACACTGAAGCTTTCTTT.

The chain recombines TRBV5-4 with TRBJ2-6; no firm D call. There are 17 residues in the CDR3. V was pared by 1 base and J by 0 bases, with 11 bases between. Germline CDR1 SGHNT, CDR2 YYREEE (reference sequence). Here the CDR3 reads CASSLPGRDSGANVLTF. For the CDR3, the DNA is TGTGCCAGCAGCTTGCCTGGACGAGACTCTGGGGCCAACGTCCTGACTTTC.

This chain joins TRBV18 and TRBJ1-1; TRBD1 might be the D (5 bases). The CDR3 loop spans 15 amino acids. Trimming removed 6 bases from V and 1 base from J, with 15 bases in between. Germline V gives CDR1 KGHSH, CDR2 LQKENI. CDR3 DNA: TGTGCCAGCTCCCCGTCGTTGGGGCCGAACACTGAAGCTTTCTTT. The encoded protein is CASSPSLGPNTEAFF.

J is TRBJ2-1 and V is TRBV7-3, with 8 nucleotides matching TRBD2. Germline V lookup: CDR1 SGHTA, CDR2 FQGTGA. The trim removed 2 bases at V and 6 bases at J, leaving 6 bases unmatched. The CDR3 runs 15 residues. DNA of the CDR3: TGTGCCAGCAGCTTAGGCGGGAGGCCCTTCAATGAGCAGTTCTTC. It codes for CASSLGGRPFNEQFF.

The CDR3: CASSQVRQGMWAFF. The CDR3 DNA is TGCGCCAGCAGCCAAGTCCGACAGGGGATGTGGGCTTTCTTT. This rearrangement joins TRBV4-1 to TRBJ1-1; 8 nucleotides match TRBD1. This CDR3 is built from 14 residues. The junction had 9 bases not matched to a gene; V was cut back by 1 base and J by 11 bases. Germline V gene data show CDR1 as MGHRA and CDR2 as YSYEKL.

Notes on this clone: At one end the junction does not follow the germline gene, possibly because of a read error. The rearrangement joins TRBV10-2 to TRBJ2-3; possible D gene TRBD2, 5 bases. This CDR3 region has 14 residues. Germline V gives CDR1 WSHSY, CDR2 SAAADI. The CDR3, as DNA: TGCGCCAGCCGTGATCGGGGAGGCACAGATACGCAGTATTTT. Its protein is CASRDRGGTDTQYF.

Comment on this clone: Other DNA variants within this sample encode the same CDR3. The rearrangement uses TRBV20-1 and TRBJ2-2; D is ambiguous. CDR3 length: 11 amino acids. Germline CDR1 and CDR2: DFQATT and SNEGSKA (reference sequence). Trimming removed 2 bases at V and 6 bases at J, with 4 bases between. CDR3 in amino acids: CSARSPGELFF. For the CDR3, the DNA is TGCAGTGCTAGATCCCCCGGGGAGCTGTTTTTT.

The V call is TRBV28, the J call TRBJ2-7, with TRBD2 matching 12 bases. The length of the CDR3 is 16 residues. The germline V gene has CDR1 MDHEN and CDR2 SYDVKM. The J segment lost 0 bases and the V segment lost 5 bases, leaving 5 bases of the junction unmatched. CDR3: CASSQTSGRGSYEQYF. In DNA form, the CDR3 reads TGTGCCAGCAGTCAGACTAGCGGGAGAGGCTCCTACGAGCAGTACTTC.